This T cell receptor beta chain derives from a study of T-cell memory formation after mild COVID-19. The length of the CDR3 is 15 residues. V shed 3 bases, J shed 7 bases, and the junction held 6 bases outside the gene matches. Germline V gene lookup returns CDR1 SEHNR and CDR2 FQNEAQ (reference sequence). One entry per CDR3 protein results from TCRdb running MiXCR on the 5' RACE reads. The sample has roughly 190,000 distinct CDR3 sequences; about 18% are singletons. The receptor was isolated from an adult woman who had mild COVID-19 (a few samples of this study predate the infection). Cell type and time point are not known. The sequencing sample was made of PBMCs or a T cell subset sorted from them (not recorded which). V gene TRBV7-9 combines with J gene TRBJ1-6, with TRBD1 matching 7 bases. The CDR3 sequence: CASSLRQGGNSPLHF. DNA for the CDR3: TGTGCCAGCAGCTTGCGACAGGGTGGGAATTCACCCCTCCACTTT.